The clone carrying this T cell receptor (beta chain) was seen ten or more times. Antigen: not known. V lost 2 bases to trimming and J lost 0 bases, with 17 bases between them. CDR3 size: 16 residues. Germline V gene lookup returns CDR1 DFQATT and CDR2 SNEGSKA (reference sequence). From approximately 430 ng of RNA, a library with molecular barcoded alpha/delta and beta/gamma adaptors was made. TCRdb re-called the reads with MiXCR, one entry per CDR3 protein. In the table there are about 40,000 distinct CDR3 sequences, 12% to 15% of which are singletons. The sample comes from a study of read filtering for tumor transcriptome and immune sequencing. Study overall: Mean patient age was roughly 61 years, range about 45 to 90; roughly 18 male, more than 11 female. RNA-seq yielded only about 75 to 1,400 TCR reads, IR-seq about 4.05 to 11 million. Overall study results and limits: In IR-seq, single-read clonotypes were roughly 82% of clonotypes but approximately 4% of reads.

The receptor comes from a donor at least 40 years old with multiple myeloma. The chain has TRBV20-1 and TRBJ2-7; no clear D gene. Sequenced input: a population of CD138-negative cells sorted from bone marrow. CDR3: CSARPLGAINSYEQYF. The CDR3 DNA reads TGCAGTGCTAGACCACTTGGTGCGATAAACTCCTACGAGCAGTACTTC.